This TCR beta chain was captured in a study of beta chain features in type 1 diabetes. Whole-study findings and limits: Diminished insertions and augmented deletions at VDJ junctions characterized type 1 diabetes patients. In comparison with healthy donors, patients had naive, central memory and Treg TCRB repertoires that appeared more similar. Short templates might get an advantage during PCR, and this would be equal in patients and controls.

This clone was observed a handful of times. Its antigen is not identified. Germline V gene lookup returns CDR1 MNHNY and CDR2 SVGAGI (reference sequence). The V end lost 5 bases, the J end lost 4 bases, and 12 bases lay between the germline ends. The CDR3 is 14 amino acids. The sequenced template was cDNA made from the entire isolated RNA. The table came from immunoSEQ multiplex PCR; TCRdb's copy has only in-frame clones and leaves some out. The sample yields 150,000 to 200,000 clones, about 9.1% seen once. The chain links TRBV6-6 to TRBJ1-5, with a tentative D call TRBD1 (5 bases). Input material: central memory CD4+ T cells from blood. The sequence derives from a woman aged 18-30 years in good health. The CDR3 sequence is CASSPQGSNQPQHF. The DNA for the CDR3 is TGTGCCAGCAGTCCCCAGGGCTCGAATCAGCCCCAGCATTTT.